A selection of T cell receptor beta chains follows, all from one sample in a study of cytomegalovirus exposure and HLA in healthy donors. The data were produced by immunoSEQ multiplex PCR, yet TCRdb's version contains in-frame clones alone and is incomplete. The table includes about 140,000 clones, more than 70% detected once. The sequenced sample was PBMCs. These receptors were collected from a man aged 50 or older in good health and CMV-seronegative. Each CDR3 is given with its conserved first and last residue. The order of the fields is clone size, V gene, J gene, D gene, CDR3 DNA, CDR3 protein. A D gene is named only where the DNA matches it firmly. Only part of the rows carry a size: once, few, many, or a class if the clone is expanded.

abundance: -
v_gene: TRBV5-8
j_gene: TRBJ2-5
d_gene: -
CDR3nt: TGTGCCAGCAGCTTGATTCCCATAGGAGGAGAGACCCAGTACTTC
CDR3aa: CASSLIPIGGETQYF

abundance: -
v_gene: TRBV5-1
j_gene: TRBJ2-7
d_gene: TRBD1
CDR3nt: TGCGCCAGCAGCGGGCCCGGGACAGGGGGCGTGGGGCACTACGAGCAGTACTTC
CDR3aa: CASSGPGTGGVGHYEQYF

abundance: -
v_gene: TRBV7-2
j_gene: TRBJ1-1
d_gene: -
CDR3nt: TGTGCCAGCAGCTTAGGAGGGAGGGGTGAAGCTTTCTTT
CDR3aa: CASSLGGRGEAFF

abundance: -
v_gene: TRBV14
j_gene: TRBJ1-2
d_gene: -
CDR3nt: TGTGCCAGCAGCCAAGATACGGGGGTCTATGGCTACACCTTC
CDR3aa: CASSQDTGVYGYTF

abundance: -
v_gene: TRBV6-1
j_gene: TRBJ1-2
d_gene: -
CDR3nt: TGTGCCAGCAGTGTAGAAACCTATGGCTACACCTTC
CDR3aa: CASSVETYGYTF

abundance: -
v_gene: TRBV2
j_gene: TRBJ1-5
d_gene: TRBD1
CDR3nt: TGTGCCAGCAGCCTACAGGGGGCGCCTCAGCCCCAGCATTTT
CDR3aa: CASSLQGAPQPQHF

abundance: -
v_gene: TRBV18
j_gene: TRBJ1-2
d_gene: TRBD1
CDR3nt: TGTGCCAGCTCACCACGGGGACAGTACTATGGCTACACCTTC
CDR3aa: CASSPRGQYYGYTF

abundance: -
v_gene: TRBV19
j_gene: TRBJ1-1
d_gene: TRBD1
CDR3nt: TGTGCCAGTACCCGGGACAGGGCCCTGGAGGAAGCTTTCTTT
CDR3aa: CASTRDRALEEAFF

abundance: -
v_gene: TRBV7-2
j_gene: TRBJ2-2
d_gene: TRBD1
CDR3nt: TGTGCGTCGAAGACAGGGGGAGGTACCGGGGAGCTGTTTTTT
CDR3aa: CASKTGGGTGELFF

abundance: -
v_gene: TRBV6-1
j_gene: TRBJ2-7
d_gene: TRBD2
CDR3nt: TGTGCCAGCAGTGAACAAGGTCTAGCGGGGGTCCTTCTCTCCTACGAGCAGTACTTC
CDR3aa: CASSEQGLAGVLLSYEQYF

abundance: -
v_gene: TRBV9
j_gene: TRBJ2-5
d_gene: -
CDR3nt: TGTGCCAGCAGCGTACGGGGGCAAGAGACCCAGTACTTC
CDR3aa: CASSVRGQETQYF

abundance: -
v_gene: TRBV18
j_gene: TRBJ2-6
d_gene: TRBD1
CDR3nt: TGTGCCAGCTCACCTTCGACAGGGTTTGGCTCTGGGGCCAACGTCCTGACTTTC
CDR3aa: CASSPSTGFGSGANVLTF

abundance: -
v_gene: TRBV5-1
j_gene: TRBJ2-5
d_gene: TRBD2
CDR3nt: TGCGCCAGCAGAGTGGGACTAGCGGGAGGGCCGCGATGGATGACCCAGTACTTC
CDR3aa: CASRVGLAGGPRWMTQYF

abundance: -
v_gene: TRBV5-4
j_gene: TRBJ2-7
d_gene: -
CDR3nt: TGTGCCAGCAGCATAGACTTAAGCTCCTACGAGCAGTACTTC
CDR3aa: CASSIDLSSYEQYF

abundance: -
v_gene: TRBV27
j_gene: TRBJ1-4
d_gene: TRBD1
CDR3nt: TGTGCCAGCTCTCCTAGGGGGGACAGTTGGTCTGCGAATGAAAAACTGTTTTTT
CDR3aa: CASSPRGDSWSANEKLFF

abundance: -
v_gene: TRBV5-1
j_gene: TRBJ2-1
d_gene: TRBD2
CDR3nt: TGCGCCAGCAGCTTGGGACTAGCGGGAAACTACAATGAGCAGTTCTTC
CDR3aa: CASSLGLAGNYNEQFF

abundance: -
v_gene: TRBV7-2
j_gene: TRBJ1-2
d_gene: TRBD1
CDR3nt: TGTGCCAGCAGCTTAGCGCTCAACAGGGGGCTGGAGAGCACCTTC
CDR3aa: CASSLALNRGLESTF

abundance: -
v_gene: TRBV19
j_gene: TRBJ1-1
d_gene: -
CDR3nt: TGTGCCAGTAGTACCCAATCAGGGTGGGCTGAAGCTTTCTTT
CDR3aa: CASSTQSGWAEAFF

abundance: -
v_gene: TRBV5-5
j_gene: TRBJ2-1
d_gene: TRBD2
CDR3nt: TGTGCCAGCAGCCCCCGGGGGGGCGATGAGCAGTTCTTC
CDR3aa: CASSPRGGDEQFF

abundance: -
v_gene: TRBV2
j_gene: TRBJ1-1
d_gene: TRBD1
CDR3nt: TGTGCCAGCAGTCTTACAGGGGGGAGCACTGAAGCTTTCTTT
CDR3aa: CASSLTGGSTEAFF

abundance: -
v_gene: TRBV5-1
j_gene: TRBJ2-2
d_gene: TRBD1
CDR3nt: TGCGCCAGCAGCCCGGACAGGACCAACACCGGGGAGCTGTTTTTT
CDR3aa: CASSPDRTNTGELFF

abundance: -
v_gene: TRBV6-1
j_gene: TRBJ1-1
d_gene: -
CDR3nt: TGTGCCAGCAGTGAACCCAACCAATTTCTGGAGCTAATCAACACTGAAGCTTTCTTT
CDR3aa: CASSEPNQFLELINTEAFF

abundance: few
v_gene: TRBV5-8
j_gene: TRBJ2-2
d_gene: TRBD1
CDR3nt: TGTGCCACCCGAAGACAGGGACGGTTCGGGGAGCTGTTTTTT
CDR3aa: CATRRQGRFGELFF

abundance: -
v_gene: TRBV7-9
j_gene: TRBJ2-3
d_gene: -
CDR3nt: TGTGCCAGCAGCTTAGCGGGAGTGGATACGCAGTATTTT
CDR3aa: CASSLAGVDTQYF

abundance: few
v_gene: TRBV20-1
j_gene: TRBJ2-5
d_gene: TRBD1
CDR3nt: TGCAGTGCTAGTGACCGGGACAGTCGGTACTTC
CDR3aa: CSASDRDSRYF

abundance: -
v_gene: TRBV5-4
j_gene: TRBJ1-1
d_gene: TRBD1
CDR3nt: TGTGCCAGCAGCTCGGGACAGGGGGCCCGGATGAACACTGAAGCTTTCTTT
CDR3aa: CASSSGQGARMNTEAFF

abundance: -
v_gene: TRBV27
j_gene: TRBJ2-7
d_gene: -
CDR3nt: TGTGCCAGCAGTTTATCTCCCAGTTACGAGCAGTACTTC
CDR3aa: CASSLSPSYEQYF

abundance: -
v_gene: TRBV11-3
j_gene: TRBJ1-6
d_gene: -
CDR3nt: TGTGCCAGCAGCAGCATAGCTACAGGCATGGGTAATTCACCCCTCCACTTT
CDR3aa: CASSSIATGMGNSPLHF

abundance: -
v_gene: TRBV5-6
j_gene: TRBJ2-3
d_gene: TRBD2
CDR3nt: TGTGCCAGCAGCTTGCCTAGCGGGAGCCGAGGAGATACGCAGTATTTT
CDR3aa: CASSLPSGSRGDTQYF